The rows below give T cell receptor beta chains drawn from one sample of a study of memory CD4+ T cells and cytomegalovirus serostatus. Only in-frame clones appear in the TCRdb table, and some are missing; sequencing was by immunoSEQ multiplex PCR. The profile covers about 46,000 clones, with over 75% appearing a single time and 0.61% taken by the ten largest. The sample consisted of memory CD4+ T cells from blood. These receptors came from an adult in good health and CMV-seronegative. CDR3s include the opening cysteine and the closing phenylalanine or tryptophan. A D gene is named only where the DNA matches it firmly. A clone size is listed for some rows: how often the clone was seen (once, few, many), or a class if it is expanded.

-	TRBV9	-	TRBJ1-1	CASSGGLMNTEAFF	TGTGCCAGCAGCGGGGGACTGATGAACACTGAAGCTTTCTTT
-	TRBV29-1	TRBD1	TRBJ1-2	CSVIRQGSYGYTF	TGCAGCGTTATACGACAGGGGAGCTATGGCTACACCTTC
-	TRBV7-9	TRBD1	TRBJ1-3	CASSQTPGQGNPTIYF	TGTGCCAGCAGCCAAACGCCAGGACAGGGGAACCCGACCATATATTTT
-	TRBV15	TRBD1	TRBJ1-3	CATSKQGDHSGNTIYF	TGTGCCACCAGCAAACAGGGGGATCACTCTGGAAACACCATATATTTT
few	TRBV5-6	-	TRBJ2-7	CASRGRGFGEQYF	TGTGCCAGCAGGGGCAGGGGCTTCGGGGAGCAGTACTTC
once	TRBV27	-	TRBJ1-5	CASSLSGTGGWNQPQHF	TGTGCCAGCAGTTTATCTGGTACCGGGGGATGGAATCAGCCCCAGCATTTT
-	TRBV25-1	TRBD2	TRBJ2-3	CASSEGQRGFTDTQYF	TGTGCCAGCAGTGAAGGCCAGCGGGGGTTCACAGATACGCAGTATTTT
once	TRBV14	-	TRBJ1-2	CASSQDLEGGYTF	TGTGCCAGCAGCCAAGATCTGGAGGGAGGCTACACCTTC
-	TRBV18	-	TRBJ2-7	CASSRSGTLESYEQYF	TGTGCCAGCTCACGGAGCGGGACATTGGAGTCCTACGAGCAGTACTTC
-	TRBV6-1	-	TRBJ2-7	CASSAYGGDEQYF	TGTGCCAGCAGTGCCTACGGAGGGGACGAGCAGTACTTC
-	TRBV7-6	-	TRBJ1-2	CASSLGEGATYGYTF	TGTGCCAGCAGCCTAGGGGAGGGAGCAACCTATGGCTACACCTTC
-	TRBV5-4	TRBD2	TRBJ2-1	CASSGTGTSVNEQFF	TGTGCCAGCAGCGGTACCGGGACTAGCGTCAATGAGCAGTTCTTC
-	TRBV6-5	-	TRBJ1-6	CASSYHDGRNSPLHF	TGTGCCAGCAGTTACCACGACGGCCGTAATTCACCCCTCCACTTT
-	TRBV29-1	-	TRBJ1-1	CSVDRETEAFF	TGCAGCGTAGACCGGGAAACTGAAGCTTTCTTT
-	TRBV19	-	TRBJ1-6	CASSIDYGYNSPLHF	TGTGCCAGTAGTATAGATTACGGTTATAATTCACCCCTCCACTTT
-	TRBV10-3	TRBD2	TRBJ2-1	CAIAGTSGDEQFF	TGTGCCATAGCCGGGACTAGCGGTGATGAGCAGTTCTTC
-	TRBV5-6	TRBD1	TRBJ1-6	CASSRQGAPHNSPLHF	TGTGCCAGCAGTCGACAGGGGGCCCCTCATAATTCACCCCTCCACTTT
-	TRBV7-2	-	TRBJ1-3	CASGIAGYTIYF	TGTGCCAGCGGAATCGCCGGGTACACCATATATTTT
-	TRBV5-8	TRBD2	TRBJ2-1	CASSYHGGGYNEQFF	TGTGCCAGCAGCTACCACGGGGGGGGCTACAATGAGCAGTTCTTC
-	TRBV19	TRBD1	TRBJ1-5	CASRRDRGGNQPQHF	TGTGCCAGTAGGAGGGACAGGGGGGGCAATCAGCCCCAGCATTTT
-	TRBV7-9	-	TRBJ1-3	CASTRGGSGNTIYF	TGTGCCAGCACCCGGGGTGGTTCTGGAAACACCATATATTTT
few	TRBV11-2	TRBD1	TRBJ1-1	CASSPGTETDEAFF	TGTGCCAGCAGCCCCGGGACAGAGACCGATGAAGCTTTCTTT
-	TRBV11-3	-	TRBJ2-1	CASSLVGNEQFF	TGTGCCAGCAGCTTAGTCGGCAATGAGCAGTTCTTC
-	TRBV15	-	TRBJ2-7	CATSSRGSYEQYF	TGTGCCACCAGCAGTCGGGGGAGCTACGAGCAGTACTTC
few	TRBV18	TRBD1	TRBJ1-1	CASSPPGQGAFF	TGTGCCAGCTCACCACCCGGACAGGGTGCTTTCTTT
-	TRBV11-2	TRBD1	TRBJ1-2	CASSSSDRGGYGYTF	TGTGCCAGCAGCTCGTCGGACAGGGGAGGATATGGCTACACCTTC
-	TRBV29-1	TRBD1	TRBJ1-1	CSAATGGQGRTEAFF	TGCAGCGCGGCTACAGGGGGACAGGGTCGAACTGAAGCTTTCTTT
-	TRBV30	TRBD1	TRBJ2-1	CAWTGGYDEQFF	TGTGCCTGGACAGGGGGCTACGATGAGCAGTTCTTC
-	TRBV19	-	TRBJ1-4	CAVRGGPGATNEKLFF	TGTGCCGTTAGAGGGGGACCGGGAGCAACTAATGAAAAACTGTTTTTT
-	TRBV30	TRBD1	TRBJ1-3	CAWSEGQGAGNTIYF	TGTGCCTGGAGTGAGGGACAGGGGGCGGGAAACACCATATATTTT
-	TRBV7-9	-	TRBJ1-1	CASMGDYNTEAFF	TGTGCCAGCATGGGGGACTATAACACTGAAGCTTTCTTT
few	TRBV11-1	-	TRBJ1-6	CASSSRTSHSPLHF	TGTGCCAGCAGCTCCCGGACGTCCCATTCACCCCTCCACTTT
-	TRBV18	TRBD1	TRBJ1-2	CASSRTGGENYGYTF	TGTGCCAGCTCACGGACAGGGGGCGAGAACTATGGCTACACCTTC
-	TRBV14	-	TRBJ2-1	CASSHGRQVREFF	TGTGCCAGCAGCCATGGTAGACAGGTTCGGGAGTTCTTC
-	TRBV2	TRBD1	TRBJ1-4	CASSETGQSNEKLFF	TGTGCCAGCAGTGAGACGGGACAGAGTAATGAAAAACTGTTTTTT
-	TRBV5-1	-	TRBJ2-3	CASSLEPPADTQYF	TGCGCCAGCAGCTTGGAGCCGCCCGCGGATACGCAGTATTTT
few	TRBV9	-	TRBJ1-1	CASSVSPRGGTEAFF	TGTGCCAGCAGCGTATCCCCCCGGGGTGGCACTGAAGCTTTCTTT
-	TRBV2	-	TRBJ2-5	CASRAGSQETQYF	TGTGCCAGCAGAGCCGGCAGTCAAGAGACCCAGTACTTC
-	TRBV4-3	-	TRBJ1-4	CASSRDPVATNEKLFF	TGCGCCAGCAGCCGGGATCCTGTTGCAACTAATGAAAAACTGTTTTTT
-	TRBV18	TRBD1	TRBJ2-5	CASSPRTGQETQYF	TGTGCCAGCTCACCAAGGACAGGACAGGAGACCCAGTACTTC
once	TRBV7-2	-	TRBJ1-3	CATGALLRGPTGNTIYF	TGTGCCACAGGGGCCCTTCTCCGGGGCCCAACTGGAAACACCATATATTTT
-	TRBV5-1	-	TRBJ1-1	CASKVTYRDTEAFF	TGCGCCAGCAAAGTCACCTACAGGGACACTGAAGCTTTCTTT
-	TRBV30	-	TRBJ2-1	CAWRAPGTYNEQFF	TGTGCCTGGAGAGCCCCCGGGACCTACAATGAGCAGTTCTTC
-	TRBV18	-	TRBJ2-2	CASSPPGGITGELFF	TGTGCCAGCTCACCACCAGGGGGAATCACCGGGGAGCTGTTTTTT
-	TRBV30	TRBD1	TRBJ1-2	CAWSVKGQAFPVRGYTF	TGTGCCTGGAGTGTAAAGGGACAGGCCTTCCCTGTGCGGGGCTACACCTTC
-	TRBV5-6	TRBD1	TRBJ1-1	CASSFGTVDEAFF	TGTGCCAGCAGCTTCGGGACAGTTGATGAAGCTTTCTTT
-	TRBV5-1	-	TRBJ1-1	CASSLMAGANTEAFF	TGCGCCAGCAGCTTGATGGCGGGGGCCAACACTGAAGCTTTCTTT
-	TRBV4-1	-	TRBJ1-5	CASSPTPGVHSNQPQHF	TGCGCCAGCAGCCCCACCCCCGGGGTACATAGCAATCAGCCCCAGCATTTT
-	TRBV6-5	-	TRBJ1-2	CASSNGQFKYGYTF	TGTGCCAGCAGTAATGGACAGTTCAAGTATGGCTACACCTTC
-	TRBV5-6	-	TRBJ2-3	CASSFKAGTDTQYF	TGTGCCAGCAGCTTTAAGGCCGGCACAGATACGCAGTATTTT
-	TRBV20-1	-	TRBJ2-7	CSGLGTYEQYF	TGCAGTGGGTTGGGAACCTACGAGCAGTACTTC
-	TRBV19	TRBD1	TRBJ2-7	CASSPGQGSGEQYF	TGTGCCAGTAGCCCGGGACAGGGGTCGGGAGAGCAGTACTTC
-	TRBV18	-	TRBJ1-2	CASSPGSNYGYTF	TGTGCCAGCTCACCGGGGTCTAACTATGGCTACACCTTC